This TCR beta chain was identified in a study of identical twins. Overall study results and limits: Cross-sectional statistical analysis, not tracking of the same donors, underpinned the conclusions. Model-predicted out-of-frame TCR alpha sharing fell below observed values in monozygotic twins. Sequences that were beta out-of-frame showed weaker excess twin sharing.

V was cut by 6 bases and J by 1 base, with 14 bases left in between. CDR3 size: 14 residues. Per the germline V gene, CDR1 is DFQATT and CDR2 is SNEGSKA (reference sequence). Points on this clonotype: Its antigen is currently unknown. This may be a read error: a much more frequent sequence differs by one nucleotide.

TCRdb re-analysed the 5' RACE reads in MiXCR, keeping a single row per CDR3 protein. This table holds about 690,000 distinct CDR3 sequences, 6% to 6.5% found once. The chain joins TRBV20-1 to TRBJ2-3, with D perhaps matching TRBD1 (5 bases). This receptor was obtained from a man between 18 and 29 years old in good health. The source material was naive T cells sorted from blood. The CDR3 spells CSAIKTAGTDTQYF. The CDR3 DNA follows: TGCAGTGCCATCAAGACAGCCGGCACAGATACGCAGTATTTT.